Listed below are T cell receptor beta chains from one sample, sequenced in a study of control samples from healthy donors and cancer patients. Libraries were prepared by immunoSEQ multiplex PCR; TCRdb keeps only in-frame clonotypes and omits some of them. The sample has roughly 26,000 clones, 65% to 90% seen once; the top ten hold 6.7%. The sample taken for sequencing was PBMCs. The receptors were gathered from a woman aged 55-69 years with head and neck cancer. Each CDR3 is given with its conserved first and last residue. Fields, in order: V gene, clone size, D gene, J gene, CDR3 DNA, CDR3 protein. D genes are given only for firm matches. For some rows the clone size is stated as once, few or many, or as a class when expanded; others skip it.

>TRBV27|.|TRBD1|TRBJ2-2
TGTGCCAGCAGTACCCGGACAGGGAAAATCGCCGGGGAGCTGTTTTTT
CASSTRTGKIAGELFF
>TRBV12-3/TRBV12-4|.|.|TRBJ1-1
TGTGCCAGCGATGACGGCATGAACACTGAAGCTTTCTTT
CASDDGMNTEAFF
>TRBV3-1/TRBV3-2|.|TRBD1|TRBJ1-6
TGTGCCAGCAGCCAAACGGGGGACAGGGGAAATTCACCCCTCCACTTT
CASSQTGDRGNSPLHF
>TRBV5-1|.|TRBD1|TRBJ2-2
TGCGCCAGCAGCTCGGGGGACAGGGTCTCCGGGGAGCTGTTTTTT
CASSSGDRVSGELFF
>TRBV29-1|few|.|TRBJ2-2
TGCAGCGTTGGCGGCTACCCTAAGAACACCGGGGAGCTGTTTTTT
CSVGGYPKNTGELFF
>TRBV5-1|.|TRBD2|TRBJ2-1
TGCGCCAGCAGCTTAAGCGGGAGCTCCTACAATGAGCAGTTCTTC
CASSLSGSSYNEQFF
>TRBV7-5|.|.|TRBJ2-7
TGTGCCAGAAGCCTCTCTGAGATTTCAGGGAGGTACGAGCAGTACTTC
CARSLSEISGRYEQYF
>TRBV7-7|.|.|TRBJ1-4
TGTGCTAGCAGCTACGGACCTTTTGGTGAAAAACTGTTTTTT
CASSYGPFGEKLFF
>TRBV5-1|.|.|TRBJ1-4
TGCGCCAGCAGCTTGGCGGAGAGGAGTGAAAAACTGTTTTTT
CASSLAERSEKLFF
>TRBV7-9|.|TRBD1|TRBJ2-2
TGTGCCAGCAGCTCCAGGGGGACCGGGGAGCTGTTTTTT
CASSSRGTGELFF
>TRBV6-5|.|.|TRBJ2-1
TGTGCCAGCAGTTCAGACCTCGGTGAGCAGTTCTTC
CASSSDLGEQFF
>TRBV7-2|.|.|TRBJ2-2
TGTGCCAGCAGCTACAGATCGGGGTCAGGGAACACCGGGGAGCTGTTTTTT
CASSYRSGSGNTGELFF
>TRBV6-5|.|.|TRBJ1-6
TGTGCCAGCAGACCGGGGGCGTCGGATAATTCACCCCTCCACTTT
CASRPGASDNSPLHF
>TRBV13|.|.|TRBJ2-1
TGTGCCAGCAGCTCCAATCGACAGTACAATGAGCAGTTCTTC
CASSSNRQYNEQFF
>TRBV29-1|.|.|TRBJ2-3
TGCAGCGTTGGGGCGGGGAATCCCACAGATACGCAGTATTTT
CSVGAGNPTDTQYF
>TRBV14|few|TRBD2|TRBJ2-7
TGTGCCAGCAGCCAAGCCCTAGCGGACTCCTACGAGCAGTACTTC
CASSQALADSYEQYF
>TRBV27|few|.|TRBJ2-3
TGTGCCAGCAGTCTCCCAGGCGCTCACACAGATACGCAGTATTTT
CASSLPGAHTDTQYF
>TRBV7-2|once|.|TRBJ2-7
TGTGCCAGCAGCTTTCGTACTAGCAGCTACGAGCAGTACTTC
CASSFRTSSYEQYF
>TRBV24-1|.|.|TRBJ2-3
TGTGCCACCAGTGATTTCGGACCCCCCGGTCGGGATACGCAGTATTTT
CATSDFGPPGRDTQYF
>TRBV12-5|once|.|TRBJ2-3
TGTGCTAGTGGTTTGGTACTGGGGAAGGCGCAGTATTTT
CASGLVLGKAQYF
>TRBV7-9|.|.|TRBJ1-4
TGTGCCAGCAGCTTACCGACAGGCTCTAGGGAAAAACTGTTTTTT
CASSLPTGSREKLFF
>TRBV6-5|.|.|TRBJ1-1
TGTGCCAGCAAGTTGAACACTGAAGCTTTCTTT
CASKLNTEAFF
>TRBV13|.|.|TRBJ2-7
TGTGCCAGCAGCTTAGGCAGGGTCTCCTCCTACGAGCAGTACTTC
CASSLGRVSSYEQYF
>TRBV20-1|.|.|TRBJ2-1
TGCAGTGCCCCAGACTACAATGAGCAGTTCTTC
CSAPDYNEQFF
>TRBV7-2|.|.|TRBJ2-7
TGTGCCAGCAGCTTATCGGCCTACGAGCAGTACTTC
CASSLSAYEQYF
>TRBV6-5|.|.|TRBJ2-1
TGTGCCAGCAGTTACGGTGGGGAATCTGAGCAGTTCTTC
CASSYGGESEQFF
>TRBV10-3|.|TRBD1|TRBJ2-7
TGTGCCATCAGTGAGTTATTCCGGGACAGGGCCTACGAGCAGTACTTC
CAISELFRDRAYEQYF
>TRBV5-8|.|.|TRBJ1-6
TGTGCCAGCAGCTTAAATTCACCCCTCCACTTT
CASSLNSPLHF
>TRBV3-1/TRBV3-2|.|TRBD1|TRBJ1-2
TGTGCCAGCAGCCAAGCCTCGACAGGGGGCGGCTACACCTTC
CASSQASTGGGYTF
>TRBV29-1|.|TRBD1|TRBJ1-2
TGCAGCGCCGTCGACAGGGGAGGATATGGCTACACCTTC
CSAVDRGGYGYTF
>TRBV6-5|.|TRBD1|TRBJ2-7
TGTGCCAGCAGTTCCCCCGGACAGGGCGAGCAGTACTTC
CASSSPGQGEQYF
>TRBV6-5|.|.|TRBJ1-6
TGTGCCAGCAGCCGACTGAACTTAAATTCACCCCTCCACTTT
CASSRLNLNSPLHF
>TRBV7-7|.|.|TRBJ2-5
TGTGCTAGTGGTTGGGCAGAGACCCAGTACTTC
CASGWAETQYF
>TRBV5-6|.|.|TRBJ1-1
TGTGCCAGCAGCGGAGTAGGGGCAAATGAAGCTTTCTTT
CASSGVGANEAFF
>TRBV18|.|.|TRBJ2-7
TGTGCCAGCTCACCGGGGAATTTCGAGCAGTACTTC
CASSPGNFEQYF
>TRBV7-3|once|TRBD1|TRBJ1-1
TGTGCCAGCAGCTCAGACAGGGACACTGAAGCTTTCTTT
CASSSDRDTEAFF
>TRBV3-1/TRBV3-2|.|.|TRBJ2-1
TGTGCCAGCAGCCAAGATCCGGGGAGCAGTGAGCAGTTCTTC
CASSQDPGSSEQFF
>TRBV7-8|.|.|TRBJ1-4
TGTGCCAGCAGCTTAGAGGGCAGGGGAGGTGAAAAACTGTTTTTT
CASSLEGRGGEKLFF
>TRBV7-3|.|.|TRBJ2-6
TGTGCCAGCAGTAAAGTGGGCTCTGGGGCCAACGTCCTGACTTTC
CASSKVGSGANVLTF
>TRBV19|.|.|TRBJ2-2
TGTGCCAGTAGTGCGAACACCGGGGAGCTGTTTTTT
CASSANTGELFF
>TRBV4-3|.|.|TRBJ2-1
TGCGCCAGCAGCCGGGGAGCGGGTGACTCCTACAATGAGCAGTTCTTC
CASSRGAGDSYNEQFF
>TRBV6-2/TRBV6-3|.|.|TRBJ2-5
TGTGCCAGCAGTTACTCGAGACTCACCTTCGGGACCCAGTACTTC
CASSYSRLTFGTQYF